Shown below are 8 T cell receptor beta chains from a single sample sequenced in a study of shared clonotypes between healthy human individuals. Assay used: immunoSEQ multiplex PCR; TCRdb lists only in-frame clones, some missing. The sample lists 600,000 or so clones, roughly 98% occurring once. It was CD45RO-negative cells, positively selected for CCR7, that made up naive CD8 cells, with terminally differentiated effector memory CD45RA+ cells excluded. The specimen sequenced was naive CD8+ T cells sorted from blood. The receptors originated from a man aged 25-40 years in good health.

The chain links TRBV10-3 to TRBJ2-1; 12 positions match TRBD2. Germline V gene sequence: CDR1 ENHRY, CDR2 SYGVKD. This CDR3 has 15 residues. V gave up 6 bases and J gave up 3 bases; unmatched junction bases: 3. The CDR3 is CAIRRLAGDYNEQFF. CDR3 bases: TGTGCCATCAGGCGACTAGCGGGAGACTACAATGAGCAGTTCTTC.

A remark on this clone: Other nucleotide sequences from this sample produce the same CDR3. This rearrangement joins TRBV5-4 to TRBJ1-2, with D perhaps TRBD1 (5 bases). V shed 3 bases and J shed 4 bases, with 10 bases lying between them. The germline CDR1 and CDR2 sequences are SGHNT and YYREEE (reference sequence). The CDR3 length is 13 residues. The CDR3, as DNA: TGTGCCAGCAGCTCTCGGGACGGCTATGGCTACACCTTC. This gives the protein CASSSRDGYGYTF.

V usage is TRBV29-1 and J usage is TRBJ2-5; perhaps D is TRBD1 or TRBD2 (6 bases each). From germline, CDR1 is SQVTM and CDR2 ANQGSEA. The CDR3 is 14 residues long. V shed 0 bases and J shed 3 bases, with 11 bases lying between them. The CDR3 region has the DNA TGCAGCGTTGAAGAAGGGGGGAAAGAAGAGACCCAGTACTTC. Its translation is CSVEEGGKEETQYF.

The chain uses TRBV2 and TRBJ2-3; D is possibly TRBD1 or TRBD2 (6 bases each). The CDR3 spans 16 residues. V was shortened by 11 bases and J by 0 bases, with 21 bases between the two germline ends. Germline CDR1 SNHLY, CDR2 FYNNEI. The CDR3 reads CAAGPLQGTSTDTQYF. The CDR3 DNA reads TGTGCCGCAGGCCCGCTTCAGGGGACTAGCACAGATACGCAGTATTTT.

The V and J genes are TRBV7-9 and TRBJ1-2; a possible D gene is TRBD1 (6 bases). V was trimmed by 4 bases and J by 4 bases, leaving 13 bases between them. The V gene's germline CDR1 is SEHNR and CDR2 FQNEAQ (reference sequence). CDR3 length: 14 residues. In nucleotides, the CDR3 is TGTGCCAGCAGCTCAGGGGTGGGGAGCTATGGCTACACCTTC. This codes for CASSSGVGSYGYTF.

J is TRBJ2-7 and V is TRBV19; TRBD1 aligns across 8 bases. Per germline, CDR1 LNHDA and CDR2 SQIVND (reference sequence). CDR3 length equals 13 residues. With 5 bases clipped from V and 2 bases from J, the junction kept 2 bases outside the gene matches. The CDR3 is CASSVDRAYEQYF. The CDR3 nucleotides read TGTGCCAGTAGTGTGGACAGGGCCTACGAGCAGTACTTC. The full variable domain, in which reference TRBV19 and TRBJ2-7 provide the parts outside the CDR3, is DGGITQSPKYLFRKEGQNVTLSCEQNLNHDAMYWYRQDPGQGLRLIYYSQIVNDFQKGDIAEGYSVSREKKESFPLTVTSAQKNPTAFYLCASSVDRAYEQYFGPGTRLTVT.

The chain combines TRBV9 with TRBJ2-2; TRBD1 matches 8 bases. The CDR3 is made up of 17 amino acids. Germline lookup yields CDR1 SGDLS and CDR2 YYNGEE. The V and J ends lost 7 bases and 8 bases, in that order; junction bases with no gene match: 19. CDR3 sequence: CASAASITGGIDGELFF. DNA for the CDR3: TGTGCCAGCGCGGCTTCCATAACAGGGGGAATAGATGGGGAGCTGTTTTTT.

The rearrangement joins TRBV2 to TRBJ2-1; 8 positions agree with TRBD2. The ends lost 9 bases at V and 4 bases at J; junction bases unmatched: 8. This CDR3 is 14 amino acids long. Per the germline V gene, CDR1 is SNHLY and CDR2 is FYNNEI. CDR3 coding DNA: TGTGCCAGTGACACGGGACTAGAGTACAATGAGCAGTTCTTC. This sequence encodes CASDTGLEYNEQFF.